The clone carrying this T cell receptor (beta chain) showed up just a few times. Clones were sequenced by immunoSEQ multiplex PCR, and TCRdb holds only the in-frame ones, with some missing. This table has 700,000 or so clones, 70% to 90% appearing once. This entry comes from a study of shared T cell receptors in the human thymus. The CDR3 contains 16 residues. CDR1 and CDR2 from the germline V gene are MGHRA and YSYEKL. Trimming cost V 1 base and J 0 bases, with 12 bases left between them. These data were likewise used in another study, on human thymus T cells.

This sequence was found in a girl younger than two with a congenital heart defect. Sequences were obtained from thymocytes. This chain links TRBV4-1 with TRBJ2-5; D is unresolved. CDR3 nucleotide sequence: TGCGCCAGCAGCCAAGCTAGAAGCCCCCACCAAGAGACCCAGTACTTC. Residues: CASSQARSPHQETQYF.